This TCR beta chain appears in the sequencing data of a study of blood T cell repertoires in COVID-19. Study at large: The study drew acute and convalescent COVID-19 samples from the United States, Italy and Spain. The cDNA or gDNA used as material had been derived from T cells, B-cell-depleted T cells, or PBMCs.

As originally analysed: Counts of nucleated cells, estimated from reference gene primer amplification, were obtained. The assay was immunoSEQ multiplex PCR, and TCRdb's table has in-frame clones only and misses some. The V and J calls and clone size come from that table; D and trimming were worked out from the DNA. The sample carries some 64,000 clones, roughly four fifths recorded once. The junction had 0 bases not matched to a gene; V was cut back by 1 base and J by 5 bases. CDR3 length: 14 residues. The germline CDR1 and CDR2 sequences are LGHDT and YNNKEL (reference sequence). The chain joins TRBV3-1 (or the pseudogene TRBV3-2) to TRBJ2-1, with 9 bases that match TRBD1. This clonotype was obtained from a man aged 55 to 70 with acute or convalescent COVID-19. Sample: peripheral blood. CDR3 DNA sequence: TGTGCCAGCAGCCAAGGACAGGGGGACAATGAGCAGTTCTTC. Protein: CASSQGQGDNEQFF.